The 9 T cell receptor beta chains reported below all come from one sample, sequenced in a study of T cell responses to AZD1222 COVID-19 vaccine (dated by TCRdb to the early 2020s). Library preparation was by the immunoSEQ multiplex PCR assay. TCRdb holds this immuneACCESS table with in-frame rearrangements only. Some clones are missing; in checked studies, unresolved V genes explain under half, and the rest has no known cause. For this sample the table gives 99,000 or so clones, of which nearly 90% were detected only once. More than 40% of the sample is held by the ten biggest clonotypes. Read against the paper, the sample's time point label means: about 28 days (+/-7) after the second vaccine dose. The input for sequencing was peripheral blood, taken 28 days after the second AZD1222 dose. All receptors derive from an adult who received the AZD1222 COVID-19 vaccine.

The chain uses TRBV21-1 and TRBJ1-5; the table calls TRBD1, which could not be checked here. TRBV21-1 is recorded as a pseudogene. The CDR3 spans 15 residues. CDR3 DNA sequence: TGTGCCAGCAGCAGGGCCAGGGGTTGTAATCAGCCCCAGCATTTT. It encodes CASSRARGCNQPQHF.

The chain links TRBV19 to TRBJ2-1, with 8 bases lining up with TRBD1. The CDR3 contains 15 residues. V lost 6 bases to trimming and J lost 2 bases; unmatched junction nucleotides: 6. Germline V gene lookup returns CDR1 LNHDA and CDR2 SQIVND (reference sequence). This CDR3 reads CASSPQGGPYNEQFF. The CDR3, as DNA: TGTGCCAGTAGCCCACAGGGGGGACCCTACAATGAGCAGTTCTTC.

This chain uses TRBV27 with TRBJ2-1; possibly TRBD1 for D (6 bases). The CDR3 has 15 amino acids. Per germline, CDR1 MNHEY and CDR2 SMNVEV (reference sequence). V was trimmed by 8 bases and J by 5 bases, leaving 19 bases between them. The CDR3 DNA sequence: TGTGCCAGCTGCGTCAGGGGTCTTGAAAACAATGAGCAGTTCTTC. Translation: CASCVRGLENNEQFF.

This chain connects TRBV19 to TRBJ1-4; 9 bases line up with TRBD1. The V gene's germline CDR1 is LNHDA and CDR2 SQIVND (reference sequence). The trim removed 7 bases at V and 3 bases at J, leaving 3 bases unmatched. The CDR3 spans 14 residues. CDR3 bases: TGTGCCAGTAAGGGACAGGGTGCTAATGAAAAACTGTTTTTT. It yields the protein CASKGQGANEKLFF.

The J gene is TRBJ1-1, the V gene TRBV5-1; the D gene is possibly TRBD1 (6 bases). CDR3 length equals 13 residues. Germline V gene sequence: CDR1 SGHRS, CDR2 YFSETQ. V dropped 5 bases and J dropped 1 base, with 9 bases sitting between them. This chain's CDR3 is CASRPTGNTEAFF. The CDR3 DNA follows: TGCGCCAGCAGACCGACAGGGAACACTGAAGCTTTCTTT. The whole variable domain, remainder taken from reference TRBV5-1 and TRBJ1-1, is KAGVTQTPRYLIKTRGQQVTLSCSPISGHRSVSWYQQTPGQGLQFLFEYFSETQRNKGNFPGRFSGRQFSNSRSEMNVSTLELGDSALYLCASRPTGNTEAFFGQGTRLTVV.

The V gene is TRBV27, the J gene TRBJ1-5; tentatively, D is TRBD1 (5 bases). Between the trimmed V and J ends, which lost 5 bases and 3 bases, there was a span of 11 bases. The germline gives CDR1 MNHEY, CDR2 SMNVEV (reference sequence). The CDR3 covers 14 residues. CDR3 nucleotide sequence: TGTGCCAGCAGTCTCGCGGGGACCAATCAGCCCCAGCATTTT. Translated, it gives CASSLAGTNQPQHF.

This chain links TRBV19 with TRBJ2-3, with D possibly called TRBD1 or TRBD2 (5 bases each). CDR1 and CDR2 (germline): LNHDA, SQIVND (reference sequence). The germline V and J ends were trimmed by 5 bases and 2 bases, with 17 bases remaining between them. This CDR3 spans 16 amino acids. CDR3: CASSPPRQGVTDTQYF. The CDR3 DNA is TGTGCCAGTAGTCCCCCGAGGCAGGGAGTCACAGATACGCAGTATTTT.

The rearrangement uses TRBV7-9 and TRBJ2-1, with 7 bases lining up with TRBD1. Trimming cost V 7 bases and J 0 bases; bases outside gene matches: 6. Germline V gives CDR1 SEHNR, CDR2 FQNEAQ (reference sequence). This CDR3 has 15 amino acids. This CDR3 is CASTRGDSSYNEQFF. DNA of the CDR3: TGTGCCAGCACCCGAGGGGACAGCTCCTACAATGAGCAGTTCTTC.

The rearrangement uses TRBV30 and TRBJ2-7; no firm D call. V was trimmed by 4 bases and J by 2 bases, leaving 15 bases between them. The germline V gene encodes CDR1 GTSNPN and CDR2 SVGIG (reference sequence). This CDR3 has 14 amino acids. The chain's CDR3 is CAWNTRRVPYEQYF. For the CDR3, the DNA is TGTGCCTGGAACACCCGAAGGGTACCCTACGAGCAGTACTTC.